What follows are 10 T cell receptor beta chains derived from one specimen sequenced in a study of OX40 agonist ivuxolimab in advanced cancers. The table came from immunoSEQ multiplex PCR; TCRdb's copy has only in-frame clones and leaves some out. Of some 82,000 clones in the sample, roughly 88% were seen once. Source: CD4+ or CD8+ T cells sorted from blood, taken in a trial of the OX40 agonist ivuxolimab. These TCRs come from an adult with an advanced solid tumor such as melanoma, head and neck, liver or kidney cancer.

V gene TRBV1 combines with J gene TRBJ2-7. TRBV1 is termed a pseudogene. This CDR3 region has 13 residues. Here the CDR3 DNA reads TGCACCAGCAGCCTCCCCATGGGCTACGAGCAGTACTTC. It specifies CTSSLPMGYEQYF.

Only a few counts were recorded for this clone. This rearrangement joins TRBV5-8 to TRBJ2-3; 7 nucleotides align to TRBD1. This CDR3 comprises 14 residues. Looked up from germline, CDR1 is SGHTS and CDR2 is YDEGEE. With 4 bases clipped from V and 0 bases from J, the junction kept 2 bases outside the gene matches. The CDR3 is CASSQGVSTDTQYF. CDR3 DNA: TGTGCCAGCAGCCAGGGGGTTAGCACAGATACGCAGTATTTT.

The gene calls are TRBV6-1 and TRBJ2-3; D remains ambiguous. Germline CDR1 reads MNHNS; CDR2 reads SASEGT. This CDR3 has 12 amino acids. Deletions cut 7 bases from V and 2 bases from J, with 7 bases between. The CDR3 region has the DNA TGTGCCAGCACCCCGAACACAGATACGCAGTATTTT. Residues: CASTPNTDTQYF.

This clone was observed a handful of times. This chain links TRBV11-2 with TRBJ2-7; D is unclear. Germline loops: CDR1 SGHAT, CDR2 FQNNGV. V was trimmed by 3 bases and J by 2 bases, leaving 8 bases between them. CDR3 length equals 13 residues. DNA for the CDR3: TGTGCCAGCAGCTTCCTGGGGACCTACGAGCAGTACTTC. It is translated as CASSFLGTYEQYF.

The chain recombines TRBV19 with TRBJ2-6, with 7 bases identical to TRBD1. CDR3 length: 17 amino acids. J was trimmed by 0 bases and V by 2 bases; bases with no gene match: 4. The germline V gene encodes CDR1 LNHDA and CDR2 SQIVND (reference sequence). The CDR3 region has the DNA TGTGCCAGTAGTATACTCCCAGGGGGCTCTGGGGCCAACGTCCTGACTTTC. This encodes CASSILPGGSGANVLTF.

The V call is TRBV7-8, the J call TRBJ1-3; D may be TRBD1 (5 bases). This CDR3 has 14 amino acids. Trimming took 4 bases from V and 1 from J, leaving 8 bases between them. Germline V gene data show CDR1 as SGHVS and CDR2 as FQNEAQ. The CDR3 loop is CASSSGRSGNTIYF. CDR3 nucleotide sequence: TGTGCCAGCAGCTCGGGGCGGTCTGGAAACACCATATATTTT.

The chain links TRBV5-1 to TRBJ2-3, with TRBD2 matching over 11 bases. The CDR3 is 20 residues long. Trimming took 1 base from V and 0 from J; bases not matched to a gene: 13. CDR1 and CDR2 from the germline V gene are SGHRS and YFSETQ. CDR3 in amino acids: CASSLLGSTSGRASTDTQYF. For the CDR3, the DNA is TGCGCCAGCAGCTTGCTCGGTTCAACTAGCGGGAGAGCTAGCACAGATACGCAGTATTTT.

The CDR3 DNA reads TGTGCCACCGGGGCGGGGACTAGCGGGAGTAGGGTCCGGCAGTTCTTC. Its translation: CATGAGTSGSRVRQFF. The chain is built from TRBV19 and TRBJ2-1; 14 nucleotides agree with TRBD2. This CDR3 is 16 amino acids long. CDR1 and CDR2 from the germline V gene are LNHDA and SQIVND (reference sequence). J gave up 12 bases and V 10 bases, and 17 bases lay outside the gene matches.

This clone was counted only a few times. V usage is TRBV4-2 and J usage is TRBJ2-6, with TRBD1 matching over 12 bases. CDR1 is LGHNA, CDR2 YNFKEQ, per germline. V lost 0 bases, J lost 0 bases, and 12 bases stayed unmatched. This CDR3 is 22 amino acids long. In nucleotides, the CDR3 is TGTGCCAGCAGCCAAGAAACCGGGACAGGGGGCAATTGGGACTCTGGGGCCAACGTCCTGACTTTC. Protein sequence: CASSQETGTGGNWDSGANVLTF.

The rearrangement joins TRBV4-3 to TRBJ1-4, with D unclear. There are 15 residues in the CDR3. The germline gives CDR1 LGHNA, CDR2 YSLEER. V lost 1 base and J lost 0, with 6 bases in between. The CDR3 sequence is CASSQAWATNEKLFF. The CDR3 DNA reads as TGCGCCAGCAGCCAAGCTTGGGCAACTAATGAAAAACTGTTTTTT.